This entry lists 18 T cell receptor beta chains sequenced from one sample in a study of T cell repertoires and HLA-DP antigens. The assay was immunoSEQ multiplex PCR, and TCRdb's table has in-frame clones only and misses some. The repertoire holds 90,000 to 130,000 clones, with 80% to 95% as singletons. Antigen specificity for these receptors is unknown. The sample was CD4+ T cells from PBMCs. These receptors were collected from a woman younger than 35 in good health and CMV-seronegative.

The gene calls are TRBV6-6 and TRBJ1-1, with a possible D match to TRBD1 (6 bases). The CDR3 spans 13 residues. The germline gives CDR1 MNHNY, CDR2 SVGAGI (reference sequence). V was clipped by 7 bases and J by 4 bases, with 13 bases between them. CDR3: CASTLGGITEAFF. CDR3 DNA: TGTGCCAGCACCCTAGGGGGGATCACTGAAGCTTTCTTT.

This clone appeared once. The chain employs TRBV29-1 and TRBJ2-5; D assignment may be TRBD1 or TRBD2 (5 bases each). From germline, CDR1 is SQVTM and CDR2 ANQGSEA. The CDR3 totals 15 residues. V dropped 3 bases and J dropped 4 bases, with 18 bases sitting between them. CDR3 coding DNA: TGCAGCGTTGAGGGGGTGGTGCAGGGCGGAGAGACCCAGTACTTC. This encodes CSVEGVVQGGETQYF. Supplemented by reference TRBV29-1 and TRBJ2-5, the full variable domain reads SAVISQKPSRDICQRGTSLTIQCQVDSQVTMMFWYRQQPGQSLTLIATANQGSEATYESGFVIDKFPISRPNLTFSTLTVSNMSPEDSSIYLCSVEGVVQGGETQYFGPGTRLLVL.

As to this clone: This may come from a read error, since a much larger clone is one base off. The rearrangement links TRBV7-3 to TRBJ2-3; TRBD2 matches 7 bases. Germline loops: CDR1 SGHTA, CDR2 FQGTGA. The J segment lost 0 bases and the V segment lost 5 bases, leaving 5 bases of the junction unmatched. This CDR3 region has 15 residues. CDR3 nucleotide sequence: TGTGCCAGCAGCCCTCATAGCGGGAGCACAGATACGCAGTATTTT. Translated: CASSPHSGSTDTQYF.

The chain combines TRBV27 with TRBJ2-1; 10 bases are a match to TRBD2. The CDR3 is made up of 17 amino acids. Germline assignment: CDR1 MNHEY and CDR2 SMNVEV (reference sequence). The ends lost 5 bases at V and 8 bases at J; junction bases unmatched: 15. The CDR3 DNA sequence: TGTGCCAGCAGTAAGCTGAGCGGGAGGGCCGAGGGGCATGAGCAGTTCTTC. Translating it yields CASSKLSGRAEGHEQFF.

The chain combines TRBV2 with TRBJ2-5; perhaps TRBD2 as D (6 bases). Germline CDR1 is SNHLY and CDR2 is FYNNEI. Trimming took off 2 bases at V and 4 bases at J, with 11 bases between the two ends. This CDR3 contains 14 residues. CDR3 residues: CASSELVGGETQYF. The CDR3 DNA sequence: TGTGCCAGCAGTGAATTAGTGGGGGGAGAGACCCAGTACTTC.

The rearrangement joins TRBV7-9 to TRBJ2-3, with D maybe TRBD1 (6 bases). Germline CDR1 SEHNR, CDR2 FQNEAQ (reference sequence). This CDR3 comprises 14 residues. Between the trimmed V and J ends, which lost 1 base and 3 bases, there was a span of 8 bases. This chain's CDR3 is CASSLGQVTDTQYF. The CDR3 nucleotides read TGTGCCAGCAGCTTAGGACAGGTAACAGATACGCAGTATTTT. The full variable domain, its missing parts supplied by reference TRBV7-9 and TRBJ2-3, is DTGVSQNPRHKITKRGQNVTFRCDPISEHNRLYWYRQTLGQGPEFLTYFQNEAQLEKSRLLSDRFSAERPKGSFSTLEIQRTEQGDSAMYLCASSLGQVTDTQYFGPGTRLTVL.

V and J are TRBV18 and TRBJ1-1, with D unresolved. V was cut by 3 bases and J by 4 bases, with 6 bases left in between. There are 12 residues in the CDR3. Germline V gene lookup returns CDR1 KGHSH and CDR2 LQKENI. The CDR3 DNA is TGTGCCAGCTCACCGATCGGCACTGAAGCTTTCTTT. This codes for CASSPIGTEAFF. Full variable domain (missing parts from reference TRBV18 and TRBJ1-1): NAGVMQNPRHLVRRRGQEARLRCSPMKGHSHVYWYRQLPEEGLKFMVYLQKENIIDESGMPKERFSAEFPKEGPSILRIQQVVRGDSAAYFCASSPIGTEAFFGQGTRLTVV.

The table lists this clone with a count of one. This sample includes further DNA sequences coding for the same CDR3. The rearrangement joins TRBV6-5 to TRBJ1-1, with D uncertain. Germline lookup yields CDR1 MNHEY and CDR2 SVGAGI. Trimming shortened V by 2 bases and J by 0 bases, and 4 bases separated the two germline ends. The CDR3 has 13 residues. DNA for the CDR3: TGTGCCAGCAGTTACAGGGTGAACACTGAAGCTTTCTTT. As protein: CASSYRVNTEAFF.

A word on this clone: Sequence at one end of the junction differs from germline and may be a read error. The CDR3 DNA follows: TGTGCCAGCAGTCTTGGCAGGGGGAATGGATTCTTC. As protein: CASSLGRGNGFF. This chain connects TRBV5-4 to TRBJ2-4; 7 nucleotides match TRBD1. Germline lookup yields CDR1 SGHNT and CDR2 YYREEE (reference sequence). CDR3 length equals 12 residues.

This clone was recorded only once. The chain couples TRBV19 to TRBJ2-7; TRBD1 might be the D (6 bases). The V and J ends lost 7 bases and 1 base respectively, with 17 bases between them. The CDR3 runs to 15 residues. Germline-derived CDR1 and CDR2 are LNHDA and SQIVND (reference sequence). CDR3 protein: CASTHGVDSSYEQYF. CDR3 bases: TGTGCCAGTACCCATGGGGTGGACAGTTCCTACGAGCAGTACTTC.

V usage is TRBV6-6 and J usage is TRBJ2-5; D might be TRBD1 (7 bases). Germline V CDR1 and CDR2: MNHNY, SVGAGI (reference sequence). The CDR3 loop spans 13 amino acids. V lost 5 bases and J 4 bases, leaving 11 bases between the germline ends. The CDR3 reads CASSAGQRETQYF. CDR3 DNA: TGTGCCAGCAGTGCGGGACAGCGAGAGACCCAGTACTTC.

Remarks on this clone: The sample has other DNA sequences that encode this CDR3 too. This chain uses TRBV2 with TRBJ1-5; 7 bases agree with TRBD1. The CDR3 extends over 15 amino acids. Losses at the gene ends were 4 bases for V and 2 bases for J; bases not matched to a gene: 5. Germline-derived CDR1 and CDR2 are SNHLY and FYNNEI. The CDR3 nucleotides read TGTGCCAGCAGTGGACAGGGTTTGGGCAATCAGCCCCAGCATTTT. Protein: CASSGQGLGNQPQHF.

The chain is built from TRBV2 and TRBJ2-5; D might be TRBD1 (7 bases). CDR3 length: 13 residues. Trimming left V 10 bases short and J 5 bases short, with 17 bases between. From germline, CDR1 is SNHLY and CDR2 FYNNEI. This CDR3 is CATSGGTYETQYF. CDR3 in DNA: TGTGCCACCTCAGGGGGGACCTACGAGACCCAGTACTTC.

This CDR3 reads CASTYRVENTGELFF. CDR3 bases: TGTGCCAGCACCTACAGGGTCGAGAACACCGGGGAGCTGTTTTTT. This chain uses TRBV27 with TRBJ2-2; D is perhaps TRBD1 (6 bases). This CDR3 is 15 amino acids long. Trimming pared 7 bases from V and 1 base from J, leaving 13 bases between. Germline-derived CDR1 and CDR2 are MNHEY and SMNVEV (reference sequence).

The chain links TRBV5-1 to TRBJ2-2, with D maybe TRBD1 (6 bases). The CDR3 length is 16 residues. V shed 3 bases and J shed 4 bases, with 16 bases lying between them. The germline CDR1 and CDR2 sequences are SGHRS and YFSETQ. The CDR3 reads CASSSTGSRGTGELFF. The CDR3 DNA follows: TGCGCCAGCAGCTCCACAGGGAGCAGGGGCACCGGGGAGCTGTTTTTT.

The chain has TRBV7-8 and TRBJ2-2, with 7 positions matching TRBD2. Unmatched junction bases numbered 5, after V lost 3 bases and J lost 4 bases. Germline V lookup: CDR1 SGHVS, CDR2 FQNEAQ. This CDR3 has 15 amino acids. The CDR3 region is CASSFRDYPTGELFF. The DNA of the CDR3 is TGTGCCAGCAGCTTCCGGGACTACCCCACCGGGGAGCTGTTTTTT.

This chain connects TRBV7-3 to TRBJ2-5, with a weak D call TRBD2 (6 bases). CDR1 is SGHTA and CDR2 is FQGTGA in the germline V gene. The V end lost 5 bases, the J end lost 3 bases, and 10 bases lay between the germline ends. The CDR3 is 13 amino acids. CDR3 amino acids: CASSPGVKETQYF. In nucleotides, the CDR3 is TGTGCCAGCAGCCCGGGGGTTAAAGAGACCCAGTACTTC. Looking up the rest from reference TRBV7-3 and TRBJ2-5 gives the full variable domain: GAGVSQTPSNKVTEKGKYVELRCDPISGHTALYWYRQSLGQGPEFLIYFQGTGAADDSGLPNDRFFAVRPEGSVSTLKIQRTERGDSAVYLCASSPGVKETQYFGPGTRLLVL.

This clone was seen once. This chain uses TRBV6-6 with TRBJ1-3; D remains ambiguous. Germline V gene data show CDR1 as MNHNY and CDR2 as SVGAGI (reference sequence). V dropped 4 bases and J dropped 2 bases, with 9 bases sitting between them. The CDR3 runs 14 residues. In DNA form, the CDR3 reads TGTGCCAGCAGTTTCCGGGAGACTGGAAACACCATATATTTT. Its protein product is CASSFRETGNTIYF.